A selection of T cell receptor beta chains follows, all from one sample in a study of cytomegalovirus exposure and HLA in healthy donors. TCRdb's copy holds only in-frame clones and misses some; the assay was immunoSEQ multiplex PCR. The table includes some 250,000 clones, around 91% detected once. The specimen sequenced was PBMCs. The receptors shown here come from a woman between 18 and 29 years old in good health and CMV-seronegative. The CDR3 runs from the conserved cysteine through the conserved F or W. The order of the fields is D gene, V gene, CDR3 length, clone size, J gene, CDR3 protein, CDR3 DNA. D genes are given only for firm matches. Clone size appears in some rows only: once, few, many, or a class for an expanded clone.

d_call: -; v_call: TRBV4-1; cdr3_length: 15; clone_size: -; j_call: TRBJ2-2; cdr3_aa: CASSLWPANTGELFF; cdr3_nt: TGCGCCAGCAGCCTATGGCCAGCGAACACCGGGGAGCTGTTTTTT
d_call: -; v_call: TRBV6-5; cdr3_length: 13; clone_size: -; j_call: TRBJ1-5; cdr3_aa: CASSLQGRQPQHF; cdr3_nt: TGTGCCAGCAGTTTACAGGGTAGGCAGCCCCAGCATTTT
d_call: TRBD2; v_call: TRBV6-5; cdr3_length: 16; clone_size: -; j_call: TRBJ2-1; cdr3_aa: CASSSASGGPVSEQFF; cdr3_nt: TGTGCCAGCAGTTCCGCTAGCGGGGGGCCGGTGAGTGAGCAGTTCTTC
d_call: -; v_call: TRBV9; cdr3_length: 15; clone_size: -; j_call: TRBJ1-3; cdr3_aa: CASSSLASSGNTIYF; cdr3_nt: TGTGCCAGCAGCTCCCTGGCCAGCTCTGGAAACACCATATATTTT
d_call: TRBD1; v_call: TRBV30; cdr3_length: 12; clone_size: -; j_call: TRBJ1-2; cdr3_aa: CAWRTTGYGYTF; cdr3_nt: TGTGCCTGGAGGACGACAGGGTACGGCTACACCTTC
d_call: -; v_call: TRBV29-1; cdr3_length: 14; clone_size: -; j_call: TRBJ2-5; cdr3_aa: CSVMARGHQETQYF; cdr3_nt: TGCAGCGTTATGGCCAGGGGCCACCAAGAGACCCAGTACTTC
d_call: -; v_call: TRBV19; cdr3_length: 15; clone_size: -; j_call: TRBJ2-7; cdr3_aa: CASSIAAGSSYEQYF; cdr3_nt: TGTGCCAGTAGTATAGCGGCCGGGAGCTCCTACGAGCAGTACTTC
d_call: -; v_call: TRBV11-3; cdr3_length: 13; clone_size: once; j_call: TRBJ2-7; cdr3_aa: CASSSDFLGEQYF; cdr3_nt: TGTGCCAGCAGCTCGGACTTTTTAGGCGAGCAGTACTTC
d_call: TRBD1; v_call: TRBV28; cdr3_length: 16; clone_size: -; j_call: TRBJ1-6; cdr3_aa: CASNPVGGQPNSPLHF; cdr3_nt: TGTGCCAGCAACCCTGTGGGGGGACAGCCTAATTCACCCCTCCACTTT
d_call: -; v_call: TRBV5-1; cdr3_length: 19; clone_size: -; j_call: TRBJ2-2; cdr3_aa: CASSLADGGFPRNTGELFF; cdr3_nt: TGCGCCAGCAGCTTGGCCGATGGGGGGTTTCCTCGAAACACCGGGGAGCTGTTTTTT
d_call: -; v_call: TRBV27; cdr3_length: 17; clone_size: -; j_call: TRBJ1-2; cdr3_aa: CASSPGRVGGYNYGYTF; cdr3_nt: TGTGCCAGCAGTCCTGGACGCGTCGGGGGGTATAACTATGGCTACACCTTC
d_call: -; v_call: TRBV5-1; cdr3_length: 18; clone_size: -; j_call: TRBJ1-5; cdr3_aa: CASSFRDKDKYSNQPQHF; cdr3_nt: TGCGCCAGCAGCTTCCGGGACAAGGACAAGTATAGCAATCAGCCCCAGCATTTT
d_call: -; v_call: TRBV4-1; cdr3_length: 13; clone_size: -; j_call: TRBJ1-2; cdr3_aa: CASSQGGLDCYTF; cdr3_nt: TGCGCCAGCAGCCAAGGAGGGTTGGATTGCTACACCTTC
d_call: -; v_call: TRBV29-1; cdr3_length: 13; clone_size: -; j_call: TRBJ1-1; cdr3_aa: CSVPRNQNTEAFF; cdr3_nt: TGCAGCGTGCCCAGGAACCAGAACACTGAAGCTTTCTTT
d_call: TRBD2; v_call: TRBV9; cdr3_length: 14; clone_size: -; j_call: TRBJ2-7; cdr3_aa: CASSVRLAGDEQYF; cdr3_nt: TGTGCCAGCAGCGTACGCCTAGCGGGGGACGAGCAGTACTTC
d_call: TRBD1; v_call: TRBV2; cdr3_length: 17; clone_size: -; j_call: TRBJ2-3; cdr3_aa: CARQGAPADYGTDTQYF; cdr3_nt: TGTGCCAGGCAGGGGGCCCCAGCAGATTACGGGACAGATACGCAGTATTTT
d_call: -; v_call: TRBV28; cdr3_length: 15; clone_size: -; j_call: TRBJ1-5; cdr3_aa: CASSLRRVDNQPQHF; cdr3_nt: TGTGCCAGCAGTTTACGCAGGGTCGACAATCAGCCCCAGCATTTT
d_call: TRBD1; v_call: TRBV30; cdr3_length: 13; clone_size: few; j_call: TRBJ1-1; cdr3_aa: CAWSSQGDTEAFF; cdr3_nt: TGTGCCTGGAGTAGCCAGGGGGACACTGAAGCTTTCTTT